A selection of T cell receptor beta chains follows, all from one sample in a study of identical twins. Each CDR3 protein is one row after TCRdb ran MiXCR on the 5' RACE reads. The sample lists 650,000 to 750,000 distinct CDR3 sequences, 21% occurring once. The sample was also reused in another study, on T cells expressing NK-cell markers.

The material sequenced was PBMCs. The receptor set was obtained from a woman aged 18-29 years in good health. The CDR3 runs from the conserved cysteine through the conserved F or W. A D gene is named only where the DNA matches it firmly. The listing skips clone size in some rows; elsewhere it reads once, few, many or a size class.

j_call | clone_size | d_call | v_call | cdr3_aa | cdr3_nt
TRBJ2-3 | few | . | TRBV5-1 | CASTPPTQTDTQYF | TGCGCCAGCACCCCCCCTACACAGACAGATACGCAGTATTTT
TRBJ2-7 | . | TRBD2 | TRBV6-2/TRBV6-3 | CASRLAEYYEQYF | TGTGCCAGCAGACTAGCGGAATACTACGAGCAGTACTTC
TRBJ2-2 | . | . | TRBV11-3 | CASSLGLQDAGELFF | TGTGCCAGCAGCTTGGGATTACAGGATGCGGGGGAGCTGTTTTTT
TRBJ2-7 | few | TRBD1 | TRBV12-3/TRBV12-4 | CASSQKRDRRGHEQYF | TGTGCCAGCAGCCAAAAACGGGACAGGAGAGGGCACGAGCAGTACTTC
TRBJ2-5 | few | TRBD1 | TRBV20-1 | CSARDPTGKLGETQYF | TGCAGTGCTAGAGACCCGACAGGGAAACTCGGGGAGACCCAGTACTTC
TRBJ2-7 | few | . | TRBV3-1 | CASSHWGESSYEQYF | TGTGCCAGCAGCCACTGGGGGGAGAGCTCCTACGAGCAGTACTTC
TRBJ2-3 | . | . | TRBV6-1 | CASSGNLRDTQYF | TGTGCCAGCAGTGGAAACCTACGAGATACGCAGTATTTT
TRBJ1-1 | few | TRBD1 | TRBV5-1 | CASSVDRGGAFF | TGCGCCAGCAGCGTCGACAGGGGAGGTGCTTTCTTT
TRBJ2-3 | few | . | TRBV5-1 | CASSIRQKDTQYF | TGCGCCAGCAGCATTAGACAGAAAGATACGCAGTATTTT
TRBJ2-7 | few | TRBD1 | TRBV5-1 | CASSAVGQGPYEQYF | TGCGCCAGCAGCGCCGTGGGACAGGGACCCTACGAGCAGTACTTC
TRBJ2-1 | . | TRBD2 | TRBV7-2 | CASSFWTSGYNEQFF | TGTGCCAGCAGCTTTTGGACTAGCGGTTACAATGAGCAGTTCTTC
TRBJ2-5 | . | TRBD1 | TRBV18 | CASSPQGQGAKETQYF | TGTGCCAGCTCACCACAAGGACAGGGGGCGAAGGAGACCCAGTACTTC
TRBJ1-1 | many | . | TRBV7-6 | CASSLAGNTEAFF | TGTGCCAGCAGCTTGGCCGGGAACACTGAAGCTTTCTTT
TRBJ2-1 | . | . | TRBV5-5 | CASSFPVNEQFF | TGTGCCAGCAGCTTTCCAGTCAATGAGCAGTTCTTC
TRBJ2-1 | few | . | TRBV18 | CASSGRGTSSYNEQFF | TGTGCCAGCTCAGGGCGGGGGACATCGTCCTACAATGAGCAGTTCTTC
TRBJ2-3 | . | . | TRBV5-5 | CASSLYGVCLTDTQYF | TGTGCCAGCAGCTTATACGGGGTTTGTTTAACAGATACGCAGTATTTT
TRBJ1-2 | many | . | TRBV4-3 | CASSQYHQANYGYTF | TGCGCCAGCAGCCAGTACCATCAAGCGAACTATGGCTACACCTTC
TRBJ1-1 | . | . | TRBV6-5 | CASSYKQVITFF | TGTGCCAGCAGTTACAAGCAGGTTATTACTTTCTTT